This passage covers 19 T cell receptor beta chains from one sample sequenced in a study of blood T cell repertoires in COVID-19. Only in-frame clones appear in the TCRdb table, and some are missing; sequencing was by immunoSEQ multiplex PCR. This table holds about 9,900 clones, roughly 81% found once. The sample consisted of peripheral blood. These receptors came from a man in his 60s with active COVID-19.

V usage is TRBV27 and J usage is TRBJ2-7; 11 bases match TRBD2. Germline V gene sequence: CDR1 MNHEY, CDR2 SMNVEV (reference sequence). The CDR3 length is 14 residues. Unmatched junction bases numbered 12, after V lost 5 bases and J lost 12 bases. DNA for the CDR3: TGTGCCAGCAGTCAGACTAGCGGGGCAGGATGGTGGTACTTC. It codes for CASSQTSGAGWWYF.

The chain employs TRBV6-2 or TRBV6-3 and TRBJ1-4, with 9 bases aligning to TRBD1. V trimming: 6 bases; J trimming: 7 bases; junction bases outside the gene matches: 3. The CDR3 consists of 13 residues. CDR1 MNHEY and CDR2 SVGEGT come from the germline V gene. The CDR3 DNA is TGTGCCAGCAGCCCGGACAGGGGTGAAAAACTGTTTTTT. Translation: CASSPDRGEKLFF.

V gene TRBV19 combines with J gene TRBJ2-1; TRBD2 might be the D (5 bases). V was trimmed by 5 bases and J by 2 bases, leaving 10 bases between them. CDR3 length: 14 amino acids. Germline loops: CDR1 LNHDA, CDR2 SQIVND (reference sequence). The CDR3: CASSVGETYNEQFF. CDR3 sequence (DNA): TGTGCCAGTAGTGTGGGAGAAACCTACAATGAGCAGTTCTTC.

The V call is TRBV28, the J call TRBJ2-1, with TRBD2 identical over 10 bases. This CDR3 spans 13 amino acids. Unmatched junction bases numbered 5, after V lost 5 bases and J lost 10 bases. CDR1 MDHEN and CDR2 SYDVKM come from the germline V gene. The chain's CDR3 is CASSVTSGNEQFF. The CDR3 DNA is TGTGCCAGCAGTGTTACTAGCGGGAACGAGCAGTTCTTC.

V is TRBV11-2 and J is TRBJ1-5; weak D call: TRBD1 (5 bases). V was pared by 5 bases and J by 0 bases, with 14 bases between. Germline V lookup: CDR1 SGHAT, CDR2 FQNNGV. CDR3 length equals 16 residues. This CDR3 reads CASSHSDSYSNQPQHF. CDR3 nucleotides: TGTGCCAGCAGCCATAGTGACAGTTATAGCAATCAGCCCCAGCATTTT. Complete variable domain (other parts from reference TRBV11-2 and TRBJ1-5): EAGVAQSPRYKIIEKRQSVAFWCNPISGHATLYWYQQILGQGPKLLIQFQNNGVVDDSQLPKDRFSAERLKGVDSTLKIQPAKLEDSAVYLCASSHSDSYSNQPQHFGDGTRLSIL.

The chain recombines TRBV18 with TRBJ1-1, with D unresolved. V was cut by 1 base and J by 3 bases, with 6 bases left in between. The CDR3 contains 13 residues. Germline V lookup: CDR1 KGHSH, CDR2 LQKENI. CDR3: CASSPHYDTEAFF. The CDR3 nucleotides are TGTGCCAGCTCACCACACTATGACACTGAAGCTTTCTTT.

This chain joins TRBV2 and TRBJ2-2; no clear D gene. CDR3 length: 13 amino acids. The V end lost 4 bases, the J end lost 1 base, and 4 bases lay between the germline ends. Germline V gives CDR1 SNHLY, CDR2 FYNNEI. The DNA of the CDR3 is TGTGCCAGCAGTGCCCAGAACACCGGGGAGCTGTTTTTT. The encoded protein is CASSAQNTGELFF.

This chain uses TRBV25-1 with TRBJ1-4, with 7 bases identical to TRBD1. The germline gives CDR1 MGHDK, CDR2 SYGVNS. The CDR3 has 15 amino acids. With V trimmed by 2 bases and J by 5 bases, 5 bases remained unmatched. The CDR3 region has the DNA TGTGCCAGCAGTGAAGACAGGGCGATGAATGAAAAACTGTTTTTT. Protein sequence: CASSEDRAMNEKLFF.

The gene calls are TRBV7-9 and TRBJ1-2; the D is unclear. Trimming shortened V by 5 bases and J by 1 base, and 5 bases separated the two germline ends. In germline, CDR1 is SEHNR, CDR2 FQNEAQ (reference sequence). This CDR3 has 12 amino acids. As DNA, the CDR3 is TGTGCCAGCAGCCGTGTTAACTATGGCTACACCTTC. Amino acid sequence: CASSRVNYGYTF.

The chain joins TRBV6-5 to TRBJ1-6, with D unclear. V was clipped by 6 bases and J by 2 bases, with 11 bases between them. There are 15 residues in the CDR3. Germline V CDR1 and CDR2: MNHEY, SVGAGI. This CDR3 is CASRKSVTYNSPLHF. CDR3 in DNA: TGTGCCAGCAGGAAGTCAGTAACCTATAATTCACCCCTCCACTTT.

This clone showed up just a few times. The chain's CDR3 is CASSPYTEAFF. The CDR3 DNA sequence: TGTGCCAGCAGTCCGTACACTGAAGCTTTCTTT. The chain employs TRBV2 and TRBJ1-1; D call uncertain. Germline values: CDR1 SNHLY, CDR2 FYNNEI. This CDR3 has 11 amino acids. Between the trimmed V and J ends, which lost 5 bases and 3 bases, there was a span of 4 bases.

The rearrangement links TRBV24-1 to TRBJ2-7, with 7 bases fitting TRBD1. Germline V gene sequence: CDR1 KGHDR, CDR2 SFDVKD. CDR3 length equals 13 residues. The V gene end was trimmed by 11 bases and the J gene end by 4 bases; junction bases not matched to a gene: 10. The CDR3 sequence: CANLNDRAYEQYF. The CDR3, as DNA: TGTGCCAACCTAAACGACAGGGCTTACGAGCAGTACTTC.

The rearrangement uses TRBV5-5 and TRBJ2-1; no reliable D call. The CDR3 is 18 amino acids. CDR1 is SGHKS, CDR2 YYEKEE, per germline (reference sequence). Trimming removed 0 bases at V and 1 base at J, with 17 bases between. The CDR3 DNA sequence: TGTGCCAGCAGCTTGGATGCCAGCTCCGGCAGGTCCTACAATGAGCAGTTCTTC. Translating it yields CASSLDASSGRSYNEQFF.

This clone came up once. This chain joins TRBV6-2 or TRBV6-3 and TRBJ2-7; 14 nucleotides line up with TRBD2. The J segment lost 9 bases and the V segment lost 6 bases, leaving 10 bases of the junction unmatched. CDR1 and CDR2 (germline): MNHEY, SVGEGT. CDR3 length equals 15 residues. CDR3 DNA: TGTGCCAGCAGCCCTCCGGGACTAGCGGGAGCACGGCAGTACTTC. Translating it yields CASSPPGLAGARQYF.

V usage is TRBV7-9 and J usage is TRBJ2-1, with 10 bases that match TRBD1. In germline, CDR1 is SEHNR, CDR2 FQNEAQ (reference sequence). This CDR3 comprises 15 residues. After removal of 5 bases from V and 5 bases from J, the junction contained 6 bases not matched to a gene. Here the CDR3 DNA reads TGTGCCAGCAGCCCATTGGGGACAGGGGACAATGAGCAGTTCTTC. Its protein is CASSPLGTGDNEQFF. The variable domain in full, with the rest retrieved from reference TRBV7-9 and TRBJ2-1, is DTGVSQNPRHKITKRGQNVTFRCDPISEHNRLYWYRQTLGQGPEFLTYFQNEAQLEKSRLLSDRFSAERPKGSFSTLEIQRTEQGDSAMYLCASSPLGTGDNEQFFGPGTRLTVL.

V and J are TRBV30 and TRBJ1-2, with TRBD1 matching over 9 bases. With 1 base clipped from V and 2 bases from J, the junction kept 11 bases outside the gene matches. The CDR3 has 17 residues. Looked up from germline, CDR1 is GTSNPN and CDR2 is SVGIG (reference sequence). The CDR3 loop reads CAWSARTGEPQNYGYTF. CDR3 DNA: TGTGCCTGGAGTGCGAGGACAGGGGAACCTCAAAACTATGGCTACACCTTC.

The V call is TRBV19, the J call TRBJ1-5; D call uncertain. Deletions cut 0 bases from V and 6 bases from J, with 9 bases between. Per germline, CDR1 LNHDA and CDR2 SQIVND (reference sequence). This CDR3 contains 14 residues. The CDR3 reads CASSIDGGSQPQHF. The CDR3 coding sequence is TGTGCCAGTAGTATAGATGGCGGATCTCAGCCCCAGCATTTT.

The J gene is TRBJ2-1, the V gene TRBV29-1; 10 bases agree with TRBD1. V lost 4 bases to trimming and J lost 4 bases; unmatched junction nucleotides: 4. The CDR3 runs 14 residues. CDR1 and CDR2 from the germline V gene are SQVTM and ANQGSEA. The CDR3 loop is CSVGDRGLYNEQFF. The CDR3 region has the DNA TGCAGCGTTGGCGACAGGGGGCTTTACAATGAGCAGTTCTTC.

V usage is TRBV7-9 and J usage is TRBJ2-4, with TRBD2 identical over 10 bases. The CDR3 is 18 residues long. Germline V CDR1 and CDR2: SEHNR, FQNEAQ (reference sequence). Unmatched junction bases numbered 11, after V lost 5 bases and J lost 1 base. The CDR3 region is CASSPPSGGPGAKNIQYF. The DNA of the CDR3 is TGTGCCAGCAGCCCACCTAGCGGGGGTCCGGGGGCCAAAAACATTCAGTACTTC.